Presented here are 21 T cell receptor beta chains from one specimen sequenced in a study of T cell responses to AZD1222 COVID-19 vaccine. Sequencing was performed with immunoSEQ multiplex PCR; in TCRdb, only in-frame clones are kept and a portion is missing. The sample lists 110,000 to 150,000 clones, roughly 92% seen once, with approximately 5% in the top ten. Sequenced here: peripheral blood, sampled on day 0 of AZD1222 vaccination. The receptors come from an adult in good health.

This chain connects TRBV4-2 to TRBJ2-1; TRBD2 matches at 11 bases. The CDR3 sequence is 15 residues long. Germline CDR1 LGHNA, CDR2 YNFKEQ. Trimming removed 3 bases from V and 6 bases from J; junction bases left unmatched: 4. The CDR3 sequence is CASSHGLAGLNEQFF. Written as DNA, the CDR3 is TGTGCCAGCAGCCATGGACTAGCGGGCCTCAATGAGCAGTTCTTC.

This sequence joins TRBV4-1 and TRBJ2-3; D remains ambiguous. Trimming left V 3 bases short and J 1 base short, with 8 bases between. The germline gives CDR1 MGHRA, CDR2 YSYEKL. The CDR3 totals 14 residues. This CDR3 is CASSQFAGTDTQYF. For the CDR3, the DNA is TGCGCCAGCAGCCAGTTTGCGGGCACAGATACGCAGTATTTT.

This chain uses TRBV10-3 with TRBJ2-3; D not resolved. V was pared by 5 bases and J by 1 base, with 7 bases between. The CDR3 loop spans 13 amino acids. Germline V gene data show CDR1 as ENHRY and CDR2 as SYGVKD. The CDR3 DNA reads as TGTGCCATCAGTCTAACAGGCACAGATACGCAGTATTTT. This sequence encodes CAISLTGTDTQYF.

The chain links TRBV5-4 to TRBJ1-4, with D tentatively TRBD1 (5 bases). CDR3 size: 16 residues. From germline, CDR1 is SGHNT and CDR2 YYREEE (reference sequence). The V gene lost 4 bases and the J gene lost 0 bases, with 13 bases spanning the gap. The CDR3 here is CASSLGRQTTNEKLFF. CDR3 bases: TGTGCCAGCAGCCTGGGCCGACAGACAACTAATGAAAAACTGTTTTTT.

The genes are TRBV19 and TRBJ2-1; a weak D match, TRBD2 (6 bases). The CDR3 runs to 13 residues. Looked up from germline, CDR1 is LNHDA and CDR2 is SQIVND (reference sequence). V was trimmed by 1 base and J by 8 bases, leaving 9 bases between them. In nucleotides, the CDR3 is TGTGCCAGTAGTATAGTTTCGGGGGATGAGCAGTTCTTC. Protein: CASSIVSGDEQFF.

The chain employs TRBV5-1 and TRBJ2-1, with TRBD2 as a possible D gene (6 bases). V was shortened by 2 bases and J by 4 bases, with 10 bases between the two germline ends. The CDR3 is made up of 14 amino acids. The germline V gene has CDR1 SGHRS and CDR2 YFSETQ. CDR3 DNA sequence: TGCGCCAGCAGCTTTAGCGGTTATTACAATGAGCAGTTCTTC. Residues: CASSFSGYYNEQFF.

The chain carries TRBV10-3 and TRBJ1-2; D might be TRBD1 (5 bases). V was shortened by 3 bases and J by 3 bases, with 11 bases between the two germline ends. The CDR3 contains 14 residues. The germline CDR1 and CDR2 sequences are ENHRY and SYGVKD. CDR3 loop: CAISDSQGDYGYTF. The CDR3 region has the DNA TGTGCCATCAGTGATTCGCAGGGTGACTATGGCTACACCTTC.

CDR3 sequence reads: CAWSAGGADTQYF. CDR3 bases: TGTGCCTGGAGTGCAGGGGGCGCAGATACGCAGTATTTT. This rearrangement joins TRBV30 to TRBJ2-3; 8 positions match TRBD1. CDR1 is GTSNPN and CDR2 is SVGIG in the germline V gene (reference sequence). Germline trimming cut 1 base from V and 4 bases from J; bases unmatched to any gene: 1. The length of the CDR3 is 13 residues. Full variable domain (remainder filled in from reference TRBV30 and TRBJ2-3): SQTIHQWPATLVQPVGSPLSLECTVEGTSNPNLYWYRQAAGRGLQLLFYSVGIGQISSEVPQNLSASRPQDRQFILSSKKLLLSDSGFYLCAWSAGGADTQYFGPGTRLTVL.

The chain joins TRBV30 to TRBJ2-7, with 10 bases that match TRBD2. V shed 0 bases and J 3 bases; nucleotides not matched to a gene: 2. The CDR3 has 14 residues. Germline V gene lookup returns CDR1 GTSNPN and CDR2 SVGIG (reference sequence). CDR3 loop: CAWSVPSGSYEQYF. The CDR3 nucleotides are TGTGCCTGGAGTGTACCTAGCGGGAGCTACGAGCAGTACTTC.

The V and J genes are TRBV5-1 and TRBJ1-1; 10 bases match TRBD1. With 5 bases clipped from V and 4 bases from J, the junction kept 5 bases outside the gene matches. CDR1 is SGHRS and CDR2 is YFSETQ in the germline V gene. This CDR3 is built from 14 residues. CDR3 residues: CASRETGGVTEAFF. In DNA form, the CDR3 reads TGCGCCAGCAGGGAGACAGGGGGCGTCACTGAAGCTTTCTTT. The whole variable domain, filled in from reference TRBV5-1 and TRBJ1-1, reads KAGVTQTPRYLIKTRGQQVTLSCSPISGHRSVSWYQQTPGQGLQFLFEYFSETQRNKGNFPGRFSGRQFSNSRSEMNVSTLELGDSALYLCASRETGGVTEAFFGQGTRLTVV.

The chain carries TRBV6-5 and TRBJ2-7; tentative D call: TRBD1 (8 bases). The length of the CDR3 is 13 residues. V gave up 7 bases and J gave up 5 bases, with 15 bases separating them. Germline-derived CDR1 and CDR2 are MNHEY and SVGAGI. The CDR3 sequence is CASKTGGRDEQYF. In DNA, the CDR3 is TGTGCCAGCAAAACAGGGGGGAGGGACGAGCAGTACTTC.

The chain recombines TRBV27 with TRBJ2-7, with 12 bases that match TRBD2. This CDR3 has 16 amino acids. The germline CDR1 and CDR2 sequences are MNHEY and SMNVEV (reference sequence). Trimming removed 5 bases from V and 1 base from J; junction bases left unmatched: 6. The CDR3 DNA sequence: TGTGCCAGCAGTCGATCCGGGACTAGCGGGTCCTACGAGCAGTACTTC. This translates into CASSRSGTSGSYEQYF.

This chain connects TRBV2 to TRBJ2-1, with a weak D call TRBD2 (6 bases). V shed 1 base and J shed 5 bases, with 12 bases lying between them. This CDR3 comprises 15 residues. Germline lookup yields CDR1 SNHLY and CDR2 FYNNEI. The CDR3 DNA follows: TGTGCCAGCAGTGAAGAGTCTAGCGCCCACAATGAGCAGTTCTTC. Translation: CASSEESSAHNEQFF.

This clone was observed once. The rearrangement joins TRBV18 to TRBJ2-6; maybe TRBD2 (5 bases). Trimming shortened V by 3 bases and J by 3 bases, and 9 bases separated the two germline ends. The CDR3 totals 15 residues. Germline-derived CDR1 and CDR2 are KGHSH and LQKENI. The CDR3 is CASSPRVRGANVLTF. The CDR3 DNA is TGTGCCAGCTCACCGAGGGTGCGTGGGGCCAACGTCCTGACTTTC.

The rearrangement uses TRBV2 and TRBJ2-1; D remains unclear. The CDR3 is 13 residues long. Germline assignment: CDR1 SNHLY and CDR2 FYNNEI. Trimming took off 2 bases at V and 5 bases at J, with 7 bases between the two ends. The CDR3 nucleotides are TGTGCCAGCAGTGAAAACACTCACAATGAGCAGTTCTTC. It codes for CASSENTHNEQFF.

This sequence joins TRBV6-5 and TRBJ2-5; weak D call: TRBD1 (5 bases). V dropped 6 bases and J dropped 4 bases, with 12 bases sitting between them. The CDR3 sequence is 13 residues long. The germline gives CDR1 MNHEY, CDR2 SVGAGI. Here the CDR3 reads CASSPDQGETQYF. The CDR3 DNA follows: TGTGCCAGCAGCCCCGATCAGGGAGAGACCCAGTACTTC.

The chain carries TRBV7-2 and TRBJ2-6; D unresolved. Trimming stripped 4 bases from V and 4 bases from J, with 8 bases between. This CDR3 spans 14 amino acids. Per the germline V gene, CDR1 is SGHTA and CDR2 is FQGNSA. The CDR3 loop reads CASSWGPGANVLTF. CDR3 coding DNA: TGTGCCAGCAGCTGGGGTCCAGGGGCCAACGTCCTGACTTTC.

CDR3 DNA sequence: TGTGCCAGCGCGCGACAGGGGGGCTATGGCTACACCTTC. Protein product: CASARQGGYGYTF. The rearrangement uses TRBV28 and TRBJ1-2, with TRBD1 identical over 9 bases. V lost 8 bases and J lost 4; bases outside the gene matches: 5. Germline-derived CDR1 and CDR2 are MDHEN and SYDVKM. The CDR3 extends over 13 amino acids.

This chain uses TRBV5-1 with TRBJ2-1; 13 nucleotides agree with TRBD2. The V segment lost 1 base and the J segment 8 bases; nucleotides outside the gene matches: 12. The CDR3 extends over 18 amino acids. Germline V CDR1 and CDR2: SGHRS, YFSETQ. CDR3 DNA sequence: TGCGCCAGCAGCTTGAATCCCGGGACTAGCGGGACATCAGATGAGCAGTTCTTC. This codes for CASSLNPGTSGTSDEQFF.

The CDR3 bases are TGTGCCACCAGCAGAGCTAAGGTGCGTAACACTGAAGCTTTCTTT. This translates into CATSRAKVRNTEAFF. The rearrangement links TRBV15 to TRBJ1-1; D not certain. The CDR3 is 15 amino acids. V shed 1 base and J shed 2 bases, with 11 bases lying between them. Per germline, CDR1 LNHNV and CDR2 YYDKDF (reference sequence).

CDR3 nucleotide sequence: TGTGCCATCAGTGGGTTTTACGACCGTCAAGAGACCCAGTACTTC. Translated, it gives CAISGFYDRQETQYF. The V gene is TRBV10-3, the J gene TRBJ2-5; D unclear. The CDR3 runs 15 residues. Deletions cut 4 bases from V and 2 bases from J, with 14 bases between. CDR1 is ENHRY, CDR2 SYGVKD, per germline.